This section outlines one TCR beta chain sequence together with its context. Only one count was recorded for this clone. The target of this receptor is not known. Base quality data are lacking; no much larger clone is found one base away. The data originate from a study of blood T cell repertoires in COVID-19 (dated by TCRdb to between 2020 and 2021). About the investigation overall: Samples from collaborators originated in the United States, Italy and Spain and spanned both the acute and convalescent phases of COVID-19. The prospective study material was composed of cDNA or gDNA derived from T cells, B-cell-depleted T cells, or PBMCs. The dataset comprised deeply sampled blood TCRbeta repertoires from subjects exposed to, actively infected with, or recovered from COVID-19. A freely available public database, intended as a resource for researchers studying the immune response to SARS-CoV-2, is where the repertoires were released. The samples were drawn from two sources: the first 160 participants of the ongoing ImmuneRACE study, and 1,254 subjects contributed by 6 global collaborators. The sample metadata nearly always contained a de-identified subject ID, COVID-19 status, age in years and sex. Where available, HLA class I and class II types were taken from metadata supplied by the sample provider and were not determined by assay-based typing. Overall study results and their limits: How much clinical and demographic metadata was included differed by source and by participant, and the metadata was provided uncurated.

TCRbeta CDR3 regions were amplified from genomic DNA using the immunoSEQ Assay, a bias-controlled multiplex PCR. Per the original workflow: Within the assay, amplification of reference gene primers was used to estimate how many nucleated cells each sample contained. Sequence reads were collapsed and filtered to measure the absolute abundance of every unique TCRbeta CDR3 rearrangement. Productive Simpson clonality was computed per sample as the square root of Simpson's diversity index over productive rearrangements. In its TCRdb copy, this immuneACCESS table keeps in-frame sequences only and misses some clones. Where compared with another copy, unresolved V genes explain less than half of these, and the others have no known cause. That table gives V, J and clone size, and the DNA gave D and trimming. A total of some 400,000 clones appear in this sample, approximately 77% of them only once. Of the sample, about 1.2% is held by the ten largest clones.

The germline V gene encodes CDR1 DFQATT and CDR2 SNEGSKA (reference sequence). Including the terminal cysteine and phenylalanine, the CDR3 comprises 14 residues. The CDR3 DNA has 42 bases and is translated from base 1. A distance of 14 bases separates the germline ends of V and J, which lose 3 bases and 3 bases respectively. Collaborating institutions collected whole blood in K2EDTA tubes following their own protocols. For TCRbeta analysis, collaborators shipped samples in one of three forms: frozen whole blood, isolated PBMCs, or DNA extracted from either of those sample types. Sequencing was done on a sample of peripheral blood. The sequence was collected from a human donor with acute or convalescent COVID-19. The donor label of this sample is uncertain. The chain uses TRBV20-1 and TRBJ1-1; the D region possibly corresponds to TRBD1 (5 bases align). This receptor carries the CDR3 CSASRKGADTEAFF. In nucleotide form, the sequence is TGCAGTGCTAGTCGTAAAGGGGCTGACACTGAAGCTTTCTTT.